Below, 12 T cell receptor beta chains from the same sample are listed, as sequenced in a study of T cell responses to AZD1222 COVID-19 vaccine. Produced via immunoSEQ multiplex PCR; TCRdb's table is partial and in-frame only. This sample has about 81,000 clones; around nine tenths occur once, and the top ten carry about 9.9%. The input for sequencing was peripheral blood, taken 28 days after the second AZD1222 dose. Source of these receptors: an adult who received the AZD1222 COVID-19 vaccine.

V gene TRBV5-1 combines with J gene TRBJ2-5, with 8 bases fitting TRBD1. Germline lookup yields CDR1 SGHRS and CDR2 YFSETQ. This CDR3 is built from 21 residues. The V segment lost 0 bases and the J segment 1 base; nucleotides outside the gene matches: 20. The CDR3 reads CASSLDPDRGYTEQTQETQYF. CDR3 coding DNA: TGCGCCAGCAGCTTGGACCCCGACAGGGGATATACCGAACAAACCCAAGAGACCCAGTACTTC. Based on the CDR3 plus reference TRBV5-1 and TRBJ2-5, the full variable domain is KAGVTQTPRYLIKTRGQQVTLSCSPISGHRSVSWYQQTPGQGLQFLFEYFSETQRNKGNFPGRFSGRQFSNSRSEMNVSTLELGDSALYLCASSLDPDRGYTEQTQETQYFGPGTRLLVL.

This clone was seen a single time. A junction end diverges from the germline sequence, so it may reflect a read error. The chain employs TRBV15 and TRBJ1-5; TRBD1 aligns across 7 bases. CDR3 length: 15 residues. The V gene's germline CDR1 is LNHNV and CDR2 YYDKDF (reference sequence). CDR3 sequence: CATNRQGRGDQPQHF. CDR3 nucleotide sequence: TGTGCCACCAACAGACAGGGAAGGGGCGATCAGCCCCAGCATTTT.

The V call is TRBV5-1, the J call TRBJ1-3, with D unclear. The germline CDR1 and CDR2 sequences are SGHRS and YFSETQ. Trimming removed 0 bases from V and 2 bases from J, with 12 bases in between. CDR3 size: 16 residues. CDR3 region: CASSLAVSEAGNTIYF. The DNA for the CDR3 is TGCGCCAGCAGCTTGGCCGTCTCAGAGGCTGGAAACACCATATATTTT. The full variable domain, completed using reference TRBV5-1 and TRBJ1-3, is KAGVTQTPRYLIKTRGQQVTLSCSPISGHRSVSWYQQTPGQGLQFLFEYFSETQRNKGNFPGRFSGRQFSNSRSEMNVSTLELGDSALYLCASSLAVSEAGNTIYFGEGSWLTVV.

The V and J genes are TRBV18 and TRBJ1-1; 8 nucleotides line up with TRBD1. The V gene's germline CDR1 is KGHSH and CDR2 LQKENI. This CDR3 is built from 18 residues. Trimming removed 0 bases from V and 4 bases from J; junction bases left unmatched: 13. The CDR3 spells CASSPPQGAKFLATEAFF. CDR3 coding DNA: TGTGCCAGCTCACCACCGCAGGGGGCGAAATTTCTGGCCACTGAAGCTTTCTTT.

A remark on this clone: One end of the junction varies from germline; a read error may be responsible. This sequence joins TRBV7-7 and TRBJ2-5; D perhaps matches TRBD1 (6 bases). CDR3 length: 13 residues. The germline V gene has CDR1 SSHAT and CDR2 FNYEAQ (reference sequence). CDR3 nucleotide sequence: TGTGCTAGCAGTCTCAACAGGGACGAGACCCAGTACTTC. Its translation: CASSLNRDETQYF. Using reference TRBV7-7 and TRBJ2-5 for the parts outside the CDR3, the full variable domain is GAGVSQSPRYKVTKRGQDVTLRCDPISSHATLYWYQQALGQGPEFLTYFNYEAQPDKSGLPSDRFSAERPEGSISTLTIQRTEQRDSAMYRCASSLNRDETQYFGPGTRLLVL.

This chain joins TRBV5-3 and TRBJ1-5; D call uncertain. TRBV5-3 has ORF status, its function being uncertain. Trimming cost V 3 bases and J 3 bases, with 10 bases left between them. The CDR3 extends over 14 amino acids. The CDR3 DNA sequence: TGTGCCAGAAGCTCCCATGATTACAATCAGCCCCAGCATTTT. This codes for CARSSHDYNQPQHF.

V and J are TRBV7-9 and TRBJ1-1, with no clear D. Germline V lookup: CDR1 SEHNR, CDR2 FQNEAQ (reference sequence). The CDR3 has 13 amino acids. V was cut by 1 base and J by 2 bases, with 5 bases left in between. The CDR3 here is CASSLEENTEAFF. The CDR3 DNA reads as TGTGCCAGCAGCTTAGAAGAAAACACTGAAGCTTTCTTT.

This chain's CDR3 is CASSKGTSGNQETQYF. In DNA, the CDR3 is TGTGCCAGCAGTAAAGGGACTAGCGGGAATCAAGAGACCCAGTACTTC. The chain employs TRBV2 and TRBJ2-5; 13 nucleotides match TRBD2. This CDR3 is built from 16 residues. From germline, CDR1 is SNHLY and CDR2 FYNNEI. V gave up 5 bases and J gave up 2 bases; unmatched junction bases: 5.

V usage is TRBV13 and J usage is TRBJ1-1; no firm D call. Trimming left V 4 bases short and J 3 bases short, with 18 bases between. Germline CDR1 is PRHDT and CDR2 is FYEKMQ (reference sequence). The CDR3 loop spans 16 amino acids. DNA for the CDR3: TGTGCCAGCAGCTCTGTCGGGATCGTGACGGACACTGAAGCTTTCTTT. Translating gives CASSSVGIVTDTEAFF.

The chain recombines TRBV9 with TRBJ1-2, with D unclear. V gave up 4 bases and J gave up 1 base, with 11 bases separating them. Germline lookup yields CDR1 SGDLS and CDR2 YYNGEE. This CDR3 spans 14 amino acids. In nucleotides, the CDR3 is TGTGCCAGCAGCCTACTGTGGAATAACTATGGCTACACCTTC. The encoded protein is CASSLLWNNYGYTF.

The chain has TRBV3-1 (or the pseudogene TRBV3-2) and TRBJ2-7, with 10 bases fitting TRBD1. The CDR3 runs to 17 residues. With V trimmed by 2 bases and J by 1 base, 8 bases remained unmatched. Germline CDR1 is LGHDT and CDR2 is YNNKEL (reference sequence). The CDR3 is CASSQPSPGQGSYEQYF. The CDR3 region has the DNA TGTGCCAGCAGCCAACCTTCTCCGGGACAGGGGTCCTACGAGCAGTACTTC.

The chain is built from TRBV9 and TRBJ1-6, with TRBD1 matching 8 bases. CDR3 length equals 16 residues. Germline loops: CDR1 SGDLS, CDR2 YYNGEE. V lost 3 bases to trimming and J lost 1 base; unmatched junction nucleotides: 3. The CDR3 region is CASSEYRGSYNSPLHF. CDR3 nucleotides: TGTGCCAGCAGCGAGTACAGGGGGTCCTATAATTCACCCCTCCACTTT.